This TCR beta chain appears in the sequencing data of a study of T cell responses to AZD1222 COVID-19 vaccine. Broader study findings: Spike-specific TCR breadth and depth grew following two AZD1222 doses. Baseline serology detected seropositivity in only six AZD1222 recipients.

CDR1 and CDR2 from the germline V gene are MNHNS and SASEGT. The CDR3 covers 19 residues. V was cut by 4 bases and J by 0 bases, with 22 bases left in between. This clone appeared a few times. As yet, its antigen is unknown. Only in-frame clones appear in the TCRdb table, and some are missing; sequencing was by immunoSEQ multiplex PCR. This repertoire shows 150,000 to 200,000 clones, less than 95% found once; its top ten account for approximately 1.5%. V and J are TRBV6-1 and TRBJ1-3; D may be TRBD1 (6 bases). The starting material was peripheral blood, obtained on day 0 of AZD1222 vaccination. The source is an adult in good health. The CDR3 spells CASSARPRDTKSSGNTIYF. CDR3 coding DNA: TGTGCCAGCAGTGCCAGACCCCGGGACACTAAGAGCTCTGGAAACACCATATATTTT.